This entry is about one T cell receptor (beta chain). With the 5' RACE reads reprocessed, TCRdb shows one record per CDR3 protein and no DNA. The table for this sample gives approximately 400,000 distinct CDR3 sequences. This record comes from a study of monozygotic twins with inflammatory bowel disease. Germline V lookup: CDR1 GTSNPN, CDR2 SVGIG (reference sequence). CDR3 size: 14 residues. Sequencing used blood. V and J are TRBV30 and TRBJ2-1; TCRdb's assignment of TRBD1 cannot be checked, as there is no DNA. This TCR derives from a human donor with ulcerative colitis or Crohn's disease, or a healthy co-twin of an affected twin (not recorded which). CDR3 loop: CAWIPPGAGNEQFF.